These T cell receptor beta chains were read from a single sample in a study of metastatic and nonmetastatic thyroid tumors. TCRdb re-clonotyped the PCR reads via MiXCR. The sample carries tens of thousands of clones, roughly 15% recorded once. Material for sequencing was blood. Source of these receptors: a female donor with papillary thyroid cancer or a benign thyroid nodule (not recorded which). Some clones in this sample may be carry-over from other donors' samples. The CDR3 runs from the conserved cysteine through the conserved F or W. A D gene is named only where the DNA matches it firmly. Only part of the rows carry a size: once, few, many, or a class if the clone is expanded.

abundance: many
d_gene: -
j_gene: TRBJ2-2
v_gene: TRBV12-3/TRBV12-4
CDR3aa: CASSWGQLNTGELFF
CDR3nt: TGTGCCAGCAGTTGGGGGCAGCTCAACACCGGGGAGCTGTTTTTT

abundance: few
d_gene: TRBD1
j_gene: TRBJ1-2
v_gene: TRBV28
CDR3aa: CASSFIGTGGPYGYTF
CDR3nt: TGTGCCAGCAGTTTTATCGGTACAGGGGGCCCCTATGGCTACACCTTC

abundance: many
d_gene: TRBD2
j_gene: TRBJ2-3
v_gene: TRBV20-1
CDR3aa: CSARGRESTDTQYF
CDR3nt: TGCAGTGCTAGGGGGCGGGAGAGCACAGATACGCAGTATTTT

abundance: many
d_gene: TRBD1
j_gene: TRBJ2-7
v_gene: TRBV20-1
CDR3aa: CSARGQGPYEQYF
CDR3nt: TGCAGTGCTAGGGGACAGGGCCCCTACGAGCAGTACTTC

abundance: many
d_gene: -
j_gene: TRBJ2-7
v_gene: TRBV7-9
CDR3aa: CASTTGILYEQYF
CDR3nt: TGTGCCAGCACAACAGGGATTCTCTACGAGCAGTACTTC

abundance: many
d_gene: -
j_gene: TRBJ2-1
v_gene: TRBV20-1
CDR3aa: CSAVGQNNEQFF
CDR3nt: TGCAGTGCGGTAGGGCAGAACAATGAGCAGTTCTTC

abundance: -
d_gene: -
j_gene: TRBJ2-1
v_gene: TRBV20-1
CDR3aa: CSARTGAGIHEQFF
CDR3nt: TGCAGTGCTAGGACCGGAGCTGGCATACATGAGCAGTTCTTC

abundance: many
d_gene: -
j_gene: TRBJ1-2
v_gene: TRBV6-1
CDR3aa: CASSDGPFGYTF
CDR3nt: TGTGCCAGCAGTGATGGGCCTTTTGGCTACACCTTC

abundance: many
d_gene: TRBD1
j_gene: TRBJ2-7
v_gene: TRBV2
CDR3aa: CASSEVGTGGYEQYF
CDR3nt: TGTGCCAGCAGTGAAGTAGGGACAGGGGGATACGAGCAGTACTTC

abundance: few
d_gene: -
j_gene: TRBJ2-3
v_gene: TRBV6-1
CDR3aa: CASSRGGKYTDTQYF
CDR3nt: TGTGCCAGCAGCCGCGGGGGCAAATACACAGATACGCAGTATTTT

abundance: medium-sized
d_gene: TRBD1
j_gene: TRBJ2-7
v_gene: TRBV6-1
CDR3aa: CASSRDRDYEQYF
CDR3nt: TGTGCCAGCAGTCGGGACAGGGACTACGAGCAGTACTTC

abundance: many
d_gene: -
j_gene: TRBJ1-6
v_gene: TRBV5-1
CDR3aa: CASAKDIDNSPLHF
CDR3nt: TGCGCCAGCGCTAAGGACATCGATAATTCACCCCTCCACTTT

abundance: many
d_gene: -
j_gene: TRBJ2-1
v_gene: TRBV2
CDR3aa: CASSQRMGGWSSYNEQFF
CDR3nt: TGTGCCAGCAGTCAAAGAATGGGCGGGTGGAGCTCCTACAATGAGCAGTTCTTC

abundance: many
d_gene: TRBD1
j_gene: TRBJ1-5
v_gene: TRBV12-3/TRBV12-4
CDR3aa: CASSLGVDRGNSNQPQHF
CDR3nt: TGTGCCAGCAGTTTAGGTGTGGACAGGGGGAATAGCAATCAGCCCCAGCATTTT

abundance: -
d_gene: TRBD1
j_gene: TRBJ1-5
v_gene: TRBV27
CDR3aa: CDNSIQGRNQPQHF
CDR3nt: TGTGACAACAGTATACAGGGGCGGAATCAGCCCCAGCATTTT

abundance: -
d_gene: -
j_gene: TRBJ1-1
v_gene: TRBV20-1
CDR3aa: CSADLAGAMNTEAFF
CDR3nt: TGCAGTGCTGATCTAGCGGGGGCCATGAACACTGAAGCTTTCTTT

abundance: -
d_gene: -
j_gene: TRBJ2-2
v_gene: TRBV11-3
CDR3aa: CASSRIRDTGELFF
CDR3nt: TGTGCCAGCAGTCGAATCAGGGACACCGGGGAGCTGTTTTTT